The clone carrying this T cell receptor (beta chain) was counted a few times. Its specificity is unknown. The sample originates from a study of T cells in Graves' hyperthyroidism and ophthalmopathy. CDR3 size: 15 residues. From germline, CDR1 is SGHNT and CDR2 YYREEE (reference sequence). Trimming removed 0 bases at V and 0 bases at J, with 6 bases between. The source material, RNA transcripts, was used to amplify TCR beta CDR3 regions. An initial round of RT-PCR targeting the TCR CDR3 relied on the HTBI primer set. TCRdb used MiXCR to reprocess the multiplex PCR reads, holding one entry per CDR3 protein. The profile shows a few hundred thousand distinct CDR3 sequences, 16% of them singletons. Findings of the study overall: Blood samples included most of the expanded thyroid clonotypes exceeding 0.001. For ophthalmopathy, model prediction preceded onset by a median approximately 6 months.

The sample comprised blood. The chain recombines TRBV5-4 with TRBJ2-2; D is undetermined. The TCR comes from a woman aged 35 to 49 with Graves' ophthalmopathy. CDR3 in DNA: TGTGCCAGCAGCTTGGAGCACCCGAACACCGGGGAGCTGTTTTTT. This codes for CASSLEHPNTGELFF.